Below are 20 T cell receptor beta chains sequenced from a single sample in a study of T cell responses to AZD1222 COVID-19 vaccine. Profiled with immunoSEQ multiplex PCR; TCRdb holds only in-frame clones, not every one. In the table there are roughly 99,000 clones, roughly 90% of which are singletons. Source: peripheral blood, taken 28 days after the second AZD1222 dose. Every receptor here comes from an adult who received the AZD1222 COVID-19 vaccine.

CDR3 region: CASSSTGTRGETEAFF. Written as DNA, the CDR3 is TGCGCCAGCAGCTCGACGGGGACCAGGGGAGAAACTGAAGCTTTCTTT. The J gene is TRBJ1-1, the V gene TRBV5-1; D may be TRBD1 (6 bases). The length of the CDR3 is 16 residues. V lost 3 bases, J lost 5 bases, and 20 bases lay in between. Germline lookup yields CDR1 SGHRS and CDR2 YFSETQ.

CDR3 protein: CASTETGSGANVLTF. The CDR3 DNA sequence: TGTGCCAGTACCGAAACAGGGTCCGGGGCCAACGTCCTGACTTTC. The chain has TRBV19 and TRBJ2-6; tentative D call: TRBD1 (6 bases). The germline gives CDR1 LNHDA, CDR2 SQIVND (reference sequence). V was pared by 7 bases and J by 4 bases, with 14 bases between. The CDR3 contains 15 residues.

This clone was seen just once. The gene calls are TRBV10-3 and TRBJ2-4; D is perhaps TRBD1 (5 bases). This CDR3 comprises 13 residues. V was pared by 3 bases and J by 5 bases, with 8 bases between. Germline V gene data show CDR1 as ENHRY and CDR2 as SYGVKD. This CDR3 reads CAISDGRENIQYF. The CDR3 region has the DNA TGTGCCATCAGTGACGGCAGGGAAAACATTCAGTACTTC.

The chain joins TRBV18 to TRBJ1-5; D call uncertain. The CDR3 extends over 14 amino acids. The V end lost 2 bases, the J end lost 3 bases, and 8 bases lay between the germline ends. Germline loops: CDR1 KGHSH, CDR2 LQKENI. The CDR3 DNA is TGTGCCAGCTCACCAGGTCAGTTCAATCAGCCCCAGCATTTT. This translates into CASSPGQFNQPQHF.

This clone was detected only a few times. This sequence joins TRBV5-1 and TRBJ1-1; possibly TRBD1 for D (6 bases). Per germline, CDR1 SGHRS and CDR2 YFSETQ. The CDR3 is made up of 15 amino acids. Trimming pared 3 bases from V and 1 base from J, leaving 13 bases between. CDR3 coding DNA: TGCGCCAGCAGCTCGAAGGGACACCAGAACACTGAAGCTTTCTTT. Protein: CASSSKGHQNTEAFF.

The rearrangement joins TRBV19 to TRBJ1-4, with D unclear. This CDR3 spans 15 amino acids. From germline, CDR1 is LNHDA and CDR2 SQIVND (reference sequence). The V end lost 7 bases, the J end lost 2 bases, and 14 bases lay between the germline ends. This CDR3 is CASTARAPTNEKLFF. DNA of the CDR3: TGTGCCAGTACCGCGCGGGCTCCCACTAATGAAAAACTGTTTTTT.

This clone turned up a few times. This chain joins TRBV6-5 and TRBJ1-5, with D uncertain. The length of the CDR3 is 12 residues. V lost 8 bases and J 6 bases, leaving 11 bases between the germline ends. Germline V CDR1 and CDR2: MNHEY, SVGAGI. The CDR3 reads CASGVDRQPQHF. Written as DNA, the CDR3 is TGTGCCAGCGGGGTGGATCGTCAGCCCCAGCATTTT.

V gene TRBV28 combines with J gene TRBJ1-3; D is undetermined. V lost 5 bases and J 1 base, leaving 12 bases between the germline ends. This CDR3 comprises 15 residues. Germline V gives CDR1 MDHEN, CDR2 SYDVKM. For the CDR3, the DNA is TGTGCCAGCAGTCCCCCCCCTTGGTCTGGAAACACCATATATTTT. Translating it yields CASSPPPWSGNTIYF.

The genes are TRBV7-9 and TRBJ1-2; 9 bases align to TRBD1. This CDR3 has 15 amino acids. V was clipped by 5 bases and J by 8 bases; unmatched bases: 12. CDR1 and CDR2 from the germline V gene are SEHNR and FQNEAQ (reference sequence). CDR3 sequence (DNA): TGTGCCAGCAGCCACTCCGCCGGGACAGGGAAGGGCTACACCTTC. This translates into CASSHSAGTGKGYTF.

The V gene is TRBV4-2, the J gene TRBJ1-5, with D maybe TRBD1 (5 bases). With 1 base removed from V and 0 bases from J, the gap between germline ends came to 10 bases. Germline CDR1 LGHNA, CDR2 YNFKEQ. CDR3 length: 16 residues. CDR3 in amino acids: CASSQVIGVSNQPQHF. As DNA, the CDR3 is TGTGCCAGCAGCCAAGTGATAGGGGTTAGCAATCAGCCCCAGCATTTT.

This rearrangement joins TRBV20-1 to TRBJ2-7; D gene ambiguous. Trimming took 4 bases from V and 0 from J, leaving 4 bases between them. Germline V gene sequence: CDR1 DFQATT, CDR2 SNEGSKA (reference sequence). The length of the CDR3 is 11 residues. CDR3 sequence reads: CSATASYEQYF. The CDR3 DNA reads as TGCAGTGCTACGGCCTCCTACGAGCAGTACTTC.

This clone was picked up a small number of times. The chain recombines TRBV6-5 with TRBJ2-3; 8 bases agree with TRBD1. The V segment lost 6 bases and the J segment 3 bases; nucleotides outside the gene matches: 8. The CDR3 sequence is 15 residues long. The germline V gene encodes CDR1 MNHEY and CDR2 SVGAGI. This CDR3 reads CASRLQGVVTDTQYF. The CDR3, as DNA: TGTGCCAGCAGACTACAGGGGGTGGTTACAGATACGCAGTATTTT.

This clone appeared once. The J gene is TRBJ1-2, the V gene TRBV7-2; TRBD1 aligns across 7 bases. V lost 4 bases and J lost 2; bases outside the gene matches: 7. The CDR3 runs to 15 residues. CDR1 is SGHTA and CDR2 is FQGNSA in the germline V gene. The CDR3 loop is CASSSPGGLNYGYTF. CDR3 nucleotides: TGTGCCAGCAGCTCTCCAGGGGGACTAAACTATGGCTACACCTTC.

The rearrangement joins TRBV6-5 to TRBJ1-5; 10 bases align to TRBD1. CDR1 MNHEY and CDR2 SVGAGI come from the germline V gene. Trimming at V came to 5 bases and at J to 7 bases, leaving 8 bases not matched to a gene. The CDR3 contains 15 residues. In DNA, the CDR3 is TGTGCCAGCAGTCCTGGGGACAGGGGTATGCAGCCCCAGCATTTT. It specifies CASSPGDRGMQPQHF.

V and J are TRBV6-1 and TRBJ1-5; D gene unclear. The V end lost 2 bases, the J end lost 0 bases, and 11 bases lay between the germline ends. The CDR3 consists of 16 residues. Germline values: CDR1 MNHNS, CDR2 SASEGT. The chain's CDR3 is CASSESRFYSNQPQHF. CDR3 coding DNA: TGTGCCAGCAGTGAATCCAGGTTTTATAGCAATCAGCCCCAGCATTTT.

V is TRBV7-9 and J is TRBJ2-1, with TRBD2 identical over 12 bases. Trimming removed 7 bases from V and 4 bases from J; junction bases left unmatched: 5. The length of the CDR3 is 15 residues. Germline V CDR1 and CDR2: SEHNR, FQNEAQ (reference sequence). Here the CDR3 reads CASTSGRAGYNEQFF. CDR3 in DNA: TGTGCCAGCACTAGCGGGAGGGCTGGGTACAATGAGCAGTTCTTC.

The chain carries TRBV4-1 and TRBJ1-4; TRBD1 is a possible D gene (6 bases). Trimming pared 1 base from V and 7 bases from J, leaving 10 bases between. This CDR3 region has 14 residues. Per the germline V gene, CDR1 is MGHRA and CDR2 is YSYEKL. CDR3 residues: CASSQGGAGEKLFF. CDR3 DNA sequence: TGCGCCAGCAGCCAAGGGGGGGCAGGTGAAAAACTGTTTTTT.

This rearrangement joins TRBV27 to TRBJ2-6; the match to TRBD1 covers 8 bases. V shed 5 bases, J shed 1 base, and the junction held 1 base outside the gene matches. The germline CDR1 and CDR2 sequences are MNHEY and SMNVEV (reference sequence). This CDR3 spans 15 amino acids. The CDR3 sequence is CASSRTGSGANVLTF. CDR3 nucleotides: TGTGCCAGCAGTCGGACAGGGTCTGGGGCCAACGTCCTGACTTTC.

DNA for the CDR3: TGTGCCAGCAGAAACCGGGACAGGGGGCCGAACACCGGGGAGCTGTTTTTT. Its protein is CASRNRDRGPNTGELFF. This chain connects TRBV27 to TRBJ2-2, with 12 bases that match TRBD1. This CDR3 has 17 residues. The trim removed 6 bases at V and 0 bases at J, leaving 5 bases unmatched. Germline V gene lookup returns CDR1 MNHEY and CDR2 SMNVEV (reference sequence).

The J gene is TRBJ1-5, the V gene TRBV19; D is unclear. This CDR3 is 14 amino acids long. From germline, CDR1 is LNHDA and CDR2 SQIVND (reference sequence). V dropped 7 bases and J dropped 1 base, with 11 bases sitting between them. Written as DNA, the CDR3 is TGTGCCAGTAATCACCATGAGAGCAATCAGCCCCAGCATTTT. It specifies CASNHHESNQPQHF.